These 25 T cell receptor beta chains share one sample of origin, sequenced in a study of shared T cell receptors in the human thymus. Sequencing was performed with immunoSEQ multiplex PCR; in TCRdb, only in-frame clones are kept and a portion is missing. The sample lists 450,000 to 650,000 clones; roughly 74% were seen once. These same records also appear under a second study, on human thymus T cells.

Sequencing input: thymocytes. The source is a boy under three years old with a congenital heart defect.

For this clone: Other DNA sequences in this sample translate to the same CDR3. The chain joins TRBV28 to TRBJ1-2; D is possibly TRBD1 (6 bases). The CDR3 has 14 amino acids. CDR1 and CDR2 from the germline V gene are MDHEN and SYDVKM. The ends were cut back, 2 bases at V and 4 bases at J, with 11 bases in the middle. The CDR3 DNA sequence: TGTGCCAGCAGTTTACGCCCAGGGGCCTATGGCTACACCTTC. Translated, it gives CASSLRPGAYGYTF.

A single count supports this clone. The V gene is TRBV5-8, the J gene TRBJ2-5; 10 nucleotides align to TRBD1. There are 17 residues in the CDR3. From germline, CDR1 is SGHTS and CDR2 YDEGEE. V lost 0 bases, J lost 4 bases, and 9 bases stayed unmatched. CDR3 protein: CASSLACGTGDGETQYF. Written as DNA, the CDR3 is TGTGCCAGCAGCTTGGCCTGCGGGACAGGGGACGGAGAGACCCAGTACTTC.

The count of this clone is one. The chain has TRBV12-5 and TRBJ1-6, with D maybe TRBD1 (5 bases). V was shortened by 1 base and J by 9 bases, with 10 bases between the two germline ends. The CDR3 totals 14 residues. Germline V lookup: CDR1 LGHNT, CDR2 FRNRAP. CDR3 DNA: TGTGCTAGTGGTTTGGGTCAGGGCGGTTCACCCCTCCACTTT. Protein product: CASGLGQGGSPLHF.

This rearrangement joins TRBV9 to TRBJ2-1; D might be TRBD2 (5 bases). Germline CDR1 reads SGDLS; CDR2 reads YYNGEE. CDR3 size: 14 residues. The V end was cut by 4 bases, the J end by 0 bases, with 8 bases between. CDR3 region: CASSLEGSYNEQFF. The CDR3 DNA follows: TGTGCCAGCAGCCTTGAGGGCTCCTACAATGAGCAGTTCTTC.

In DNA, the CDR3 is TGTGCCAGCACCCTATGGGGCGGCCTAGCGGAGAACAATGAGCAGTTCTTC. Protein: CASTLWGGLAENNEQFF. The rearrangement links TRBV28 to TRBJ2-1, with TRBD2 matching over 7 bases. CDR1 is MDHEN, CDR2 SYDVKM, per germline. V shed 7 bases, J shed 5 bases, and the junction held 17 bases outside the gene matches. This CDR3 is 17 amino acids long.

The chain couples TRBV6-6 to TRBJ2-1; TRBD1 might be the D (5 bases). Trimming pared 5 bases from V and 10 bases from J, leaving 12 bases between. The length of the CDR3 is 12 residues. The germline CDR1 and CDR2 sequences are MNHNY and SVGAGI (reference sequence). The CDR3 reads CASSHQGREQFF. The CDR3 DNA sequence: TGTGCCAGCAGTCATCAGGGAAGGGAGCAGTTCTTC.

This clone has just one count. The chain couples TRBV27 to TRBJ1-1; 7 bases match TRBD1. The V and J ends lost 4 bases and 6 bases, in that order; junction bases with no gene match: 11. CDR1 and CDR2 (germline): MNHEY, SMNVEV (reference sequence). The CDR3 sequence is 15 residues long. Written as DNA, the CDR3 is TGTGCCAGCAGTTCAACCCACAGGGGAACCCCTGAAGCTTTCTTT. Its protein product is CASSSTHRGTPEAFF.

This rearrangement joins TRBV7-2 to TRBJ2-7, with D possibly matching TRBD1 (5 bases). This CDR3 is built from 14 residues. Germline CDR1 and CDR2: SGHTA and FQGNSA. Trimming took 5 bases from V and 6 from J, leaving 17 bases between them. CDR3 DNA sequence: TGTGCCAGCAGCACGGCAGGGAATGTCGGCGAGCAGTACTTC. Protein product: CASSTAGNVGEQYF. Using reference TRBV7-2 and TRBJ2-7 for the parts outside the CDR3, the full variable domain is GAGVSQSPSNKVTEKGKDVELRCDPISGHTALYWYRQSLGQGLEFLIYFQGNSAPDKSGLPSDRFSAERTGGSVSTLTIQRTQQEDSAVYLCASSTAGNVGEQYFGPGTRLTVT.

The chain recombines TRBV15 with TRBJ1-2, with 9 bases aligning to TRBD1. The CDR3 contains 18 residues. V shed 0 bases, J shed 3 bases, and the junction held 11 bases outside the gene matches. CDR1 and CDR2 (germline): LNHNV, YYDKDF (reference sequence). CDR3 DNA sequence: TGTGCCACCAGCAGAGATAGAAACTGGGGACAGGGAGACTATGGCTACACCTTC. This codes for CATSRDRNWGQGDYGYTF.

This clone has only a few counts. The genes are TRBV30 and TRBJ1-1; 7 nucleotides align to TRBD1. The CDR3 contains 15 residues. CDR1 GTSNPN and CDR2 SVGIG come from the germline V gene (reference sequence). Losses at the gene ends were 4 bases for V and 0 bases for J; bases not matched to a gene: 8. The CDR3 sequence is CAWKGQGGLNTEAFF. In DNA, the CDR3 is TGTGCCTGGAAGGGGCAGGGGGGACTGAACACTGAAGCTTTCTTT.

This clone was recorded a few times. The chain links TRBV10-3 to TRBJ2-1; 11 positions match TRBD2. CDR1 is ENHRY, CDR2 SYGVKD, per germline. The J segment lost 0 bases and the V segment lost 2 bases, leaving 9 bases of the junction unmatched. The CDR3 is made up of 19 amino acids. The CDR3 coding sequence is TGTGCCATCAGTGAGGGGCTAGCGGGAGGACCGAGCTCCTACAATGAGCAGTTCTTC. This codes for CAISEGLAGGPSSYNEQFF.

The chain couples TRBV2 to TRBJ2-7; 14 bases agree with TRBD2. V trimming: 6 bases; J trimming: 0 bases; junction bases outside the gene matches: 7. The CDR3 has 17 residues. Germline V CDR1 and CDR2: SNHLY, FYNNEI. The CDR3 spells CASRAGLAGECSYEQYF. The CDR3 nucleotides read TGTGCCAGCAGAGCGGGACTAGCGGGAGAGTGCTCCTACGAGCAGTACTTC.

The chain combines TRBV2 with TRBJ2-7; 8 nucleotides agree with TRBD1. V shed 7 bases, J shed 5 bases, and the junction held 10 bases outside the gene matches. The germline gives CDR1 SNHLY, CDR2 FYNNEI. CDR3 length equals 14 residues. DNA of the CDR3: TGTGCCAGCACCGACAGGGGATCCTTGAACGAGCAGTACTTC. It encodes CASTDRGSLNEQYF.

The J gene is TRBJ2-7, the V gene TRBV28, with TRBD2 identical over 7 bases. This CDR3 region has 15 residues. V lost 5 bases, J lost 2 bases, and 9 bases stayed unmatched. Germline loops: CDR1 MDHEN, CDR2 SYDVKM. CDR3 loop: CASSLVGGSTYEQYF. The CDR3 DNA reads TGTGCCAGCAGTCTTGTGGGGGGGTCAACCTACGAGCAGTACTTC.

The rearrangement uses TRBV18 and TRBJ2-7; 10 bases align to TRBD2. CDR1 is KGHSH, CDR2 LQKENI, per germline. Trimming took 3 bases from V and 5 from J; bases not matched to a gene: 4. The CDR3 sequence is 14 residues long. The CDR3 DNA sequence: TGTGCCAGCTCACCGCTAGCGGGAGTCCACGAGCAGTACTTC. It yields the protein CASSPLAGVHEQYF.

The chain combines TRBV18 with TRBJ2-5; 10 bases line up with TRBD2. The CDR3 length is 16 residues. Per the germline V gene, CDR1 is KGHSH and CDR2 is LQKENI. The J segment lost 4 bases and the V segment lost 1 base, leaving 6 bases of the junction unmatched. CDR3 loop: CASSPRQREGRETQYF. The CDR3 DNA reads TGTGCCAGCTCACCACGGCAGCGGGAGGGGAGAGAGACCCAGTACTTC.

The J gene is TRBJ1-1, the V gene TRBV30; 10 positions agree with TRBD1. CDR1 is GTSNPN, CDR2 SVGIG, per germline (reference sequence). V trimming: 3 bases; J trimming: 1 base; junction bases outside the gene matches: 8. The CDR3 runs to 16 residues. In DNA, the CDR3 is TGTGCCTGGAGACGGGACAGGGGACCCGCGAACACTGAAGCTTTCTTT. It translates to CAWRRDRGPANTEAFF.

The chain is built from TRBV27 and TRBJ1-5, with 9 bases identical to TRBD1. V was pared by 7 bases and J by 3 bases, with 7 bases of the junction left unmatched. The CDR3 length is 15 residues. Germline values: CDR1 MNHEY, CDR2 SMNVEV (reference sequence). For the CDR3, the DNA is TGTGCCAGCAAAACCCGACAGGGGGTCAATCAGCCCCAGCATTTT. It is translated as CASKTRQGVNQPQHF.

This clone was observed a handful of times. This chain joins TRBV19 and TRBJ1-2; D is unresolved. The CDR3 is 17 residues long. Trimming left V 1 base short and J 0 bases short, with 15 bases between. Germline V gene sequence: CDR1 LNHDA, CDR2 SQIVND (reference sequence). The CDR3, as DNA: TGTGCCAGTAGTATAGTCCAACCGCTCTCAGCTAACTATGGCTACACCTTC. Its protein is CASSIVQPLSANYGYTF.

The chain couples TRBV10-1 to TRBJ1-5; 10 bases match TRBD1. The CDR3 is 15 residues long. The J segment lost 5 bases and the V segment lost 6 bases, leaving 7 bases of the junction unmatched. Per the germline V gene, CDR1 is WNHNN and CDR2 is SYGVQD (reference sequence). The CDR3: CASRGDRGYHQPQHF. The CDR3 coding sequence is TGCGCCAGCAGAGGGGACAGGGGTTATCATCAGCCCCAGCATTTT.

This chain connects TRBV5-1 to TRBJ1-2; 9 bases agree with TRBD1. With 4 bases clipped from V and 7 bases from J, the junction kept 2 bases outside the gene matches. Per germline, CDR1 SGHRS and CDR2 YFSETQ. The CDR3 is made up of 12 amino acids. CDR3 region: CASSPDRGGYTF. The CDR3, as DNA: TGCGCCAGCAGCCCGGACAGGGGTGGCTACACCTTC.

The CDR3 loop reads CASSLMVVRGNTEAFF. CDR3 DNA sequence: TGCGCCAGCAGCTTGATGGTTGTCAGGGGCAACACTGAAGCTTTCTTT. This chain joins TRBV5-1 and TRBJ1-1; maybe TRBD1 (6 bases). Trimming left V 1 base short and J 2 bases short, with 15 bases between. Germline V gene data show CDR1 as SGHRS and CDR2 as YFSETQ. This CDR3 region has 16 residues. The whole variable domain, remainder taken from reference TRBV5-1 and TRBJ1-1, is KAGVTQTPRYLIKTRGQQVTLSCSPISGHRSVSWYQQTPGQGLQFLFEYFSETQRNKGNFPGRFSGRQFSNSRSEMNVSTLELGDSALYLCASSLMVVRGNTEAFFGQGTRLTVV.

This chain uses TRBV4-1 with TRBJ2-2; 14 nucleotides align to TRBD2. The CDR3 sequence is 19 residues long. Germline assignment: CDR1 MGHRA and CDR2 YSYEKL. V shed 0 bases and J 3 bases; nucleotides not matched to a gene: 6. In DNA, the CDR3 is TGCGCCAGCAGCCAAGAGACTAGCGGGAGGGCTTTATACACCGGGGAGCTGTTTTTT. It codes for CASSQETSGRALYTGELFF.

V is TRBV30 and J is TRBJ2-2, with D perhaps matching TRBD2 (6 bases). V lost 3 bases, J lost 3 bases, and 8 bases lay in between. Germline CDR1 is GTSNPN and CDR2 is SVGIG (reference sequence). The CDR3 spans 13 residues. CDR3 region: CAWSGLYTGELFF. In nucleotides, the CDR3 is TGTGCCTGGAGCGGACTATACACCGGGGAGCTGTTTTTT.

The CDR3 DNA reads as TGCGCCAGCAGCCTCCCCGGGCGGGAGAGCGAGCAGTTCTTC. Its translation: CASSLPGRESEQFF. This chain links TRBV4-1 with TRBJ2-1, with 7 bases lining up with TRBD2. The CDR3 totals 14 residues. Germline CDR1 reads MGHRA; CDR2 reads YSYEKL. V was clipped by 4 bases and J by 10 bases; unmatched bases: 10.